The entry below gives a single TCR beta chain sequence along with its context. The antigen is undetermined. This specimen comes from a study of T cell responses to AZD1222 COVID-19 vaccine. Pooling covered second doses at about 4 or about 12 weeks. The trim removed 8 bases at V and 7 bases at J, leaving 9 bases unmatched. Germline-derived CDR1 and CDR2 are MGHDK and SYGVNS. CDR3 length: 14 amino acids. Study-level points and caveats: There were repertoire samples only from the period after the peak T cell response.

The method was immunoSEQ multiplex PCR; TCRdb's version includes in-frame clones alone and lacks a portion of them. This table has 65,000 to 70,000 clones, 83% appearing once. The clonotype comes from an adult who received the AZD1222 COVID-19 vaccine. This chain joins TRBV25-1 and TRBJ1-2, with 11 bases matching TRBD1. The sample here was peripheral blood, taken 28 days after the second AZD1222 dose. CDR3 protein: CASLGTGGRGGYTF. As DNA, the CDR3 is TGTGCCAGCTTAGGGACAGGGGGAAGGGGTGGCTACACCTTC.